A single count supports the clone carrying this T cell receptor (beta chain). Using immunoSEQ multiplex PCR, the repertoire was profiled, and TCRdb retains in-frame clones only, with some absent. The table includes about 1 million clones, about 77% detected once. These data originate in a study of shared clonotypes between healthy human individuals. Sequenced sample: memory CD4+ T cells sorted from blood. Subset denoted: CD45RA-negative fraction. The clonotype was recovered from a man between 18 and 29 years old in good health.

The CDR3 DNA reads TGTGCCAGTAGCCAGGACAGGGGGAACACTGAAGCTTTCTTT. Amino acid sequence: CASSQDRGNTEAFF. This rearrangement joins TRBV19 to TRBJ1-1, with 9 bases that match TRBD1. After removal of 6 bases from V and 1 base from J, the junction contained 3 bases not matched to a gene. This CDR3 contains 14 residues. Germline CDR1 and CDR2: LNHDA and SQIVND (reference sequence).